Below, 25 T cell receptor beta chains from the same sample are listed, as sequenced in a study of T cell responses to AZD1222 COVID-19 vaccine. TCRdb's copy holds only in-frame clones and misses some; the assay was immunoSEQ multiplex PCR. Of approximately 120,000 clones in the sample, over 75% were seen once. This material consisted of peripheral blood, taken on day 0 of MenACWY control vaccination. The receptors originated from an adult in good health.

Regarding this clone: Other DNA sequences in the sample encode the same CDR3. The V gene is TRBV7-2, the J gene TRBJ1-5, with 7 bases lining up with TRBD1. Germline CDR1 SGHTA, CDR2 FQGNSA. Trimming took 3 bases from V and 5 from J; bases not matched to a gene: 1. The CDR3 is 13 amino acids. The CDR3 region is CASSFDRDQPQHF. The CDR3 DNA follows: TGTGCCAGCAGCTTTGACAGGGATCAGCCCCAGCATTTT.

The chain is built from TRBV28 and TRBJ2-3; a possible D gene is TRBD1 (5 bases). Trimming stripped 2 bases from V and 2 bases from J, with 14 bases between. Per germline, CDR1 MDHEN and CDR2 SYDVKM. The CDR3 has 16 amino acids. DNA for the CDR3: TGTGCCAGCAGTTTACTGTCCGACAGCGTCACAGATACGCAGTATTTT. As protein: CASSLLSDSVTDTQYF.

The chain uses TRBV7-2 and TRBJ2-7, with TRBD1 identical over 12 bases. The CDR3 is made up of 14 amino acids. J was trimmed by 7 bases and V by 5 bases; bases with no gene match: 6. The germline V gene has CDR1 SGHTA and CDR2 FQGNSA. The CDR3 region is CASSPGQGAREQYF. The CDR3 coding sequence is TGTGCCAGCAGCCCGGGACAGGGGGCACGGGAGCAGTACTTC. Based on the CDR3 plus reference TRBV7-2 and TRBJ2-7, the full variable domain is GAGVSQSPSNKVTEKGKDVELRCDPISGHTALYWYRQSLGQGLEFLIYFQGNSAPDKSGLPSDRFSAERTGGSVSTLTIQRTQQEDSAVYLCASSPGQGAREQYFGPGTRLTVT.

This chain connects TRBV3-1 (or the pseudogene TRBV3-2) to TRBJ1-2; TRBD1 matches 7 bases. V gave up 3 bases and J gave up 6 bases; unmatched junction bases: 16. This CDR3 has 17 residues. Germline CDR1 is LGHDT and CDR2 is YNNKEL (reference sequence). CDR3 nucleotide sequence: TGTGCCAGCAGCCACTCCGGGGTCCCAGGGGGAGAAGATGGCTACACCTTC. Translated: CASSHSGVPGGEDGYTF.

The chain recombines TRBV11-2 with TRBJ2-3; a weak D match, TRBD2 (6 bases). This CDR3 has 13 amino acids. V lost 5 bases and J lost 6, with 12 bases in between. CDR1 and CDR2 (germline): SGHAT, FQNNGV. The CDR3 loop is CASSNLAMDTQYF. In DNA form, the CDR3 reads TGTGCCAGCAGCAACCTAGCGATGGATACGCAGTATTTT.

This clone has a single count. The genes are TRBV19 and TRBJ2-2, with D tentatively TRBD1 (5 bases). The V end was cut by 1 base, the J end by 3 bases, with 15 bases between. The CDR3 totals 17 residues. CDR1 LNHDA and CDR2 SQIVND come from the germline V gene (reference sequence). CDR3 sequence reads: CASSIGARVQDTGELFF. As DNA, the CDR3 is TGTGCCAGTAGTATAGGGGCCAGGGTGCAAGACACCGGGGAGCTGTTTTTT.

The table lists this clone with a count of one. The CDR3 loop reads CATSGAGGNSYEQYF. The CDR3 nucleotides are TGTGCCACCAGTGGGGCGGGAGGGAATTCCTACGAGCAGTACTTC. This chain uses TRBV24-1 with TRBJ2-7; 9 positions match TRBD2. J was trimmed by 1 base and V by 5 bases; bases with no gene match: 5. Germline CDR1 KGHDR, CDR2 SFDVKD. The length of the CDR3 is 15 residues.

This clone was seen just once. The J gene is TRBJ1-1, the V gene TRBV7-3; D ambiguous. CDR1 and CDR2 (germline): SGHTA, FQGTGA. V was shortened by 2 bases and J by 8 bases, with 12 bases between the two germline ends. This CDR3 is built from 13 residues. The CDR3 coding sequence is TGTGCCAGCAGCTTATCCACCCAGGCCGAAGCTTTCTTT. Encoded protein: CASSLSTQAEAFF.

The chain combines TRBV7-8 with TRBJ2-1; D uncertain. This CDR3 has 15 residues. V was cut by 5 bases and J by 0 bases, with 11 bases left in between. Germline V gene data show CDR1 as SGHVS and CDR2 as FQNEAQ. The CDR3 is CASSPIGSSYNEQFF. The CDR3 DNA sequence: TGTGCCAGCAGCCCTATAGGCAGCTCCTACAATGAGCAGTTCTTC.

The V and J genes are TRBV24-1 and TRBJ2-3; perhaps TRBD2 as D (5 bases). Germline V CDR1 and CDR2: KGHDR, SFDVKD. This CDR3 contains 16 residues. Trimming took off 3 bases at V and 2 bases at J, with 14 bases between the two ends. CDR3 sequence: CATSDTRGEVTDTQYF. The CDR3 DNA reads as TGTGCCACCAGTGATACACGGGGAGAGGTCACAGATACGCAGTATTTT.

V usage is TRBV19 and J usage is TRBJ1-5; 7 positions agree with TRBD1. The CDR3 totals 16 residues. The V gene's germline CDR1 is LNHDA and CDR2 SQIVND (reference sequence). The V and J ends lost 4 bases and 0 bases, in that order; junction bases with no gene match: 6. CDR3 sequence reads: CASSNIQGNSNQPQHF. The CDR3 DNA reads TGTGCCAGTAGTAACATACAGGGGAATAGCAATCAGCCCCAGCATTTT. The whole variable domain, filled in from reference TRBV19 and TRBJ1-5, reads DGGITQSPKYLFRKEGQNVTLSCEQNLNHDAMYWYRQDPGQGLRLIYYSQIVNDFQKGDIAEGYSVSREKKESFPLTVTSAQKNPTAFYLCASSNIQGNSNQPQHFGDGTRLSIL.

This sequence joins TRBV28 and TRBJ1-3, with D perhaps matching TRBD1 (5 bases). Trimming pared 8 bases from V and 3 bases from J, leaving 11 bases between. CDR1 and CDR2 from the germline V gene are MDHEN and SYDVKM. The CDR3 is made up of 13 amino acids. The CDR3 DNA sequence: TGTGCCAGCTACCGGGACCTTGGAAACACCATATATTTT. Amino acids: CASYRDLGNTIYF. Complete variable domain (other parts from reference TRBV28 and TRBJ1-3): DVKVTQSSRYLVKRTGEKVFLECVQDMDHENMFWYRQDPGLGLRLIYFSYDVKMKEKGDIPEGYSVSREKKERFSLILESASTNQTSMYLCASYRDLGNTIYFGEGSWLTVV.

This rearrangement joins TRBV21-1 to TRBJ2-1; TRBD2 is the table's D call, not checked against the DNA. TRBV21-1 represents a pseudogene. CDR3 length: 17 residues. The DNA for the CDR3 is TGTGCCAGCAGCAAACTTACACGGCTAGTAGCCGCCAATGAGCAGTTCTTC. This encodes CASSKLTRLVAANEQFF.

The CDR3 spells CATSDVGWDRAPYYNSPLHF. CDR3 nucleotides: TGTGCCACCAGTGATGTCGGGTGGGACAGGGCTCCTTACTATAATTCACCCCTCCACTTT. The V and J genes are TRBV24-1 and TRBJ1-6, with 9 bases identical to TRBD1. This CDR3 is 20 amino acids long. V was pared by 3 bases and J by 3 bases, with 14 bases of the junction left unmatched. Germline CDR1 reads KGHDR; CDR2 reads SFDVKD.

The chain couples TRBV24-1 to TRBJ2-5; 12 bases line up with TRBD2. Trimming at V came to 9 bases and at J to 5 bases, leaving 6 bases not matched to a gene. The CDR3 is 14 residues long. Germline CDR1 reads KGHDR; CDR2 reads SFDVKD. As DNA, the CDR3 is TGTGCCACCGGCCTAGCGGGAGGGAGGGAGACCCAGTACTTC. This encodes CATGLAGGRETQYF.

This clone was detected only a few times. The chain is built from TRBV19 and TRBJ1-2, with 9 bases fitting TRBD1. The CDR3 length is 15 residues. After removal of 6 bases from V and 0 bases from J, the junction contained 5 bases not matched to a gene. The V gene's germline CDR1 is LNHDA and CDR2 SQIVND (reference sequence). The DNA of the CDR3 is TGTGCCAGTAGCGCCGGGACAGGGACTAACTATGGCTACACCTTC. Protein: CASSAGTGTNYGYTF. The entire variable domain, with the rest obtained from reference TRBV19 and TRBJ1-2, is as follows: DGGITQSPKYLFRKEGQNVTLSCEQNLNHDAMYWYRQDPGQGLRLIYYSQIVNDFQKGDIAEGYSVSREKKESFPLTVTSAQKNPTAFYLCASSAGTGTNYGYTFGSGTRLTVV.

This chain uses TRBV4-1 with TRBJ2-3; 8 nucleotides agree with TRBD2. V lost 3 bases and J lost 3; bases outside the gene matches: 8. The CDR3 extends over 16 amino acids. Germline assignment: CDR1 MGHRA and CDR2 YSYEKL. The CDR3 loop is CASSQGLGGLTDTQYF. In nucleotides, the CDR3 is TGCGCCAGCAGCCAGGGACTAGGGGGACTTACAGATACGCAGTATTTT.

Only one count was recorded for this clone. This chain connects TRBV7-2 to TRBJ2-5, with 11 bases fitting TRBD2. The CDR3 length is 16 residues. The germline CDR1 and CDR2 sequences are SGHTA and FQGNSA. The trim removed 6 bases at V and 5 bases at J, leaving 11 bases unmatched. The CDR3 region is CASSSGTSGSIETQYF. The CDR3 nucleotides read TGTGCCAGCAGTTCCGGAACTAGCGGGAGTATTGAGACCCAGTACTTC.

The chain couples TRBV3-1 (or the pseudogene TRBV3-2) to TRBJ1-2; the D gene is possibly TRBD1 (5 bases). The germline V gene encodes CDR1 LGHDT and CDR2 YNNKEL (reference sequence). The CDR3 sequence is 13 residues long. V was pared by 0 bases and J by 8 bases, with 10 bases between. CDR3 protein: CASSQEGENGYTF. The CDR3 DNA reads as TGTGCCAGCAGCCAAGAGGGGGAGAACGGCTACACCTTC.

The rearrangement joins TRBV21-1 to TRBJ2-2; the D segment call TRBD2 is taken from the table without a DNA check. TRBV21-1 is a known pseudogene. There are 14 residues in the CDR3. The CDR3 reads CASNSRGATGELFF. The CDR3 DNA follows: TGTGCCAGCAACTCCCGGGGGGCCACCGGGGAGCTGTTTTTT.

The chain carries TRBV2 and TRBJ2-3, with D perhaps TRBD1 (6 bases). V lost 5 bases to trimming and J lost 4 bases, with 13 bases between them. CDR1 is SNHLY, CDR2 FYNNEI, per germline. This CDR3 has 14 residues. This chain's CDR3 is CASSREQGADTQYF. DNA for the CDR3: TGTGCCAGCAGTCGTGAACAGGGCGCAGATACGCAGTATTTT.

The chain couples TRBV3-1 (or the pseudogene TRBV3-2) to TRBJ2-1; TRBD1 is a possible D gene (6 bases). This CDR3 spans 16 amino acids. Germline V gives CDR1 LGHDT, CDR2 YNNKEL (reference sequence). V lost 3 bases and J 6 bases, leaving 18 bases between the germline ends. The CDR3: CASSQAGQRPFNEQFF. For the CDR3, the DNA is TGTGCCAGCAGCCAGGCCGGACAGAGACCTTTCAATGAGCAGTTCTTC.

The V gene is TRBV2, the J gene TRBJ2-5, with 8 nucleotides matching TRBD1. The trim removed 1 base at V and 4 bases at J, leaving 5 bases unmatched. The CDR3 extends over 15 amino acids. CDR1 and CDR2 (germline): SNHLY, FYNNEI. In DNA form, the CDR3 reads TGTGCCAGCAGTGAAGAGGACAGGGTGGGAGAGACCCAGTACTTC. This encodes CASSEEDRVGETQYF.

This clone appeared a single time. The chain joins TRBV19 to TRBJ1-5; a weak D match, TRBD1 (5 bases). In germline, CDR1 is LNHDA, CDR2 SQIVND (reference sequence). CDR3 length: 15 residues. With 3 bases removed from V and 4 bases from J, the gap between germline ends came to 13 bases. CDR3 sequence: CASSIGANPNQPQHF. CDR3 DNA sequence: TGTGCCAGTAGTATTGGGGCCAACCCAAATCAGCCCCAGCATTTT.

This clone was seen once. The chain has TRBV5-4 and TRBJ2-7; 7 nucleotides line up with TRBD1. Germline V gene lookup returns CDR1 SGHNT and CDR2 YYREEE (reference sequence). V lost 1 base, J lost 6 bases, and 10 bases stayed unmatched. This CDR3 spans 15 amino acids. CDR3 loop: CASSLPDRRSSEQYF. CDR3 bases: TGTGCCAGCAGCTTGCCGGACAGGCGGTCGTCCGAGCAGTACTTC.